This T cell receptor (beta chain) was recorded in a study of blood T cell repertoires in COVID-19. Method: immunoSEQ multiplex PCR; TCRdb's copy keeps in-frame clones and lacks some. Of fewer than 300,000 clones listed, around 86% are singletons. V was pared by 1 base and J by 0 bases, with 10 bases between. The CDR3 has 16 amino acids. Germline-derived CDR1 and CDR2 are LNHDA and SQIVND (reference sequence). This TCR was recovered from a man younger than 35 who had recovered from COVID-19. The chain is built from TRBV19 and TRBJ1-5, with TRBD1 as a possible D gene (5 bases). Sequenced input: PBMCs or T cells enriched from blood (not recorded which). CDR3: CASSIASGYSNQPQHF. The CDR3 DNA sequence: TGTGCCAGTAGTATAGCATCAGGGTATAGCAATCAGCCCCAGCATTTT.